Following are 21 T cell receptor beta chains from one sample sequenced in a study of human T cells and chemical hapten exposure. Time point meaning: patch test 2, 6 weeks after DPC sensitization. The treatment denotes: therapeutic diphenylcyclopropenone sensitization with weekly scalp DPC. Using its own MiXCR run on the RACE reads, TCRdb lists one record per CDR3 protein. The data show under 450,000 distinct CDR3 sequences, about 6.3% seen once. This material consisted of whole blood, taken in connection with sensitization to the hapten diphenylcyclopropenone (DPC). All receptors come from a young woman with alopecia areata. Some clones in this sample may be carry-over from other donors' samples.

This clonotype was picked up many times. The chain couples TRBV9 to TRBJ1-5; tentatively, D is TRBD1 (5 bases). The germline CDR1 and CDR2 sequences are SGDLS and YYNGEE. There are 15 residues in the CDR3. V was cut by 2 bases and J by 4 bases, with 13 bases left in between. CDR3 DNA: TGTGCCAGCAGCGTGGACGGGGGGACTAATCAGCCCCAGCATTTT. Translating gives CASSVDGGTNQPQHF.

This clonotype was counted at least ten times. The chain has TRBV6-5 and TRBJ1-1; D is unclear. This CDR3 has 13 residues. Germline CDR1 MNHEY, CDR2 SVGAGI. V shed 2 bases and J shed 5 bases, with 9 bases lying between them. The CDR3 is CASSYDGLTEAFF. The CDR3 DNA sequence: TGTGCCAGCAGTTACGACGGCCTTACTGAAGCTTTCTTT.

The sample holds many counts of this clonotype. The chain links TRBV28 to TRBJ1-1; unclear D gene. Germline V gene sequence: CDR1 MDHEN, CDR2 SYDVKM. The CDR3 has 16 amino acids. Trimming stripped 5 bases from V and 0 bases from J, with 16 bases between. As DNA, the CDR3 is TGTGCCAGCAGTAAGGTAATCGGGGAGATGAACACTGAAGCTTTCTTT. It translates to CASSKVIGEMNTEAFF.

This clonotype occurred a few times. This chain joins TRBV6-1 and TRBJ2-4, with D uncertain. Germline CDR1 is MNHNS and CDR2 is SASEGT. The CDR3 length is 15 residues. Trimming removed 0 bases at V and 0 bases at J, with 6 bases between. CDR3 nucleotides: TGTGCCAGCAGTGAAGCGACGTTAGCCAAAAACATTCAGTACTTC. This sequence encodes CASSEATLAKNIQYF.

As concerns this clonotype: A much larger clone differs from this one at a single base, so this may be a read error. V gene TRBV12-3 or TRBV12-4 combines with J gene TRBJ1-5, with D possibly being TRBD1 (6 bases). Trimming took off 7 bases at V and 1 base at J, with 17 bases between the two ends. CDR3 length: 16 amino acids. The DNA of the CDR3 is TGTGCCAGCAAATCCACAGGGTTCGGGAGCAATCAGCCCCAGCATTTT. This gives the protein CASKSTGFGSNQPQHF.

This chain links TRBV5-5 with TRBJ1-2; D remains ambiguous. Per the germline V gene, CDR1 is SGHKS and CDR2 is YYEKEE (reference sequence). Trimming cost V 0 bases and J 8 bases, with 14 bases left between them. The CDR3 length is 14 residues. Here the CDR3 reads CASSLASSPLGYTF. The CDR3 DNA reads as TGTGCCAGCAGCTTGGCTAGCAGCCCTTTGGGCTACACCTTC.

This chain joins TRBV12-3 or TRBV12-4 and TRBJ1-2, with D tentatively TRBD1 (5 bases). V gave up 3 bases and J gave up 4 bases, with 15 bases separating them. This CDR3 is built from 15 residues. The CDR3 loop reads CASSFWGGFAYGYTF. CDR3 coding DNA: TGTGCCAGCAGTTTCTGGGGGGGATTTGCCTATGGCTACACCTTC.

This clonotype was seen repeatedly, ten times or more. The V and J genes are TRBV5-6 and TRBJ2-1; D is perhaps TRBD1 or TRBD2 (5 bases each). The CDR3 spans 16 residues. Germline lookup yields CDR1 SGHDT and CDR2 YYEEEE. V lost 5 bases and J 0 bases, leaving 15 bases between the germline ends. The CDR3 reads CASSYRGRSSYNEQFF. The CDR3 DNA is TGTGCCAGCAGTTACCGGGGCCGAAGCTCCTACAATGAGCAGTTCTTC.

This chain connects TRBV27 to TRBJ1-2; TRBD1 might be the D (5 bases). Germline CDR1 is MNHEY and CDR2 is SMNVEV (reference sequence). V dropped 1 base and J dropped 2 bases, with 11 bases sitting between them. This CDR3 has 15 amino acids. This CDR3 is CASSLFGAGNYGYTF. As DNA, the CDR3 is TGTGCCAGCAGTTTATTTGGGGCAGGCAACTATGGCTACACCTTC.

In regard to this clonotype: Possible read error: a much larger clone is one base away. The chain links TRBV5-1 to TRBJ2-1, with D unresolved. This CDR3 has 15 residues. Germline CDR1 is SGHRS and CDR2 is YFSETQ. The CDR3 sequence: CASRSTPDSYNEQLF. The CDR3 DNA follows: TGCGCCAGCCGTTCCACCCCCGACTCCTACAATGAGCAGTTATTC.

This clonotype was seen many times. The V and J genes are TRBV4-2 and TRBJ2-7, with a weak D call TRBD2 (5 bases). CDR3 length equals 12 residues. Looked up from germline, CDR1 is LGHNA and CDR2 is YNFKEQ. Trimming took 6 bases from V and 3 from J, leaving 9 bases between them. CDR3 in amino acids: CASSKGGYEQYF. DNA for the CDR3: TGTGCCAGCAGTAAAGGAGGCTACGAGCAGTACTTC.

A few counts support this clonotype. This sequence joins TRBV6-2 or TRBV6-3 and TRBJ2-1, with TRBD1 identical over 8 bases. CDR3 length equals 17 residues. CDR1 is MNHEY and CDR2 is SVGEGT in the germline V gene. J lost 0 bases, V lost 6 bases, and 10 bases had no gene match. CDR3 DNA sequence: TGTGCCAGCAGGCCCTGGACAGGGCTGAGCTCCTACAATGAGCAGTTCTTC. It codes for CASRPWTGLSSYNEQFF.

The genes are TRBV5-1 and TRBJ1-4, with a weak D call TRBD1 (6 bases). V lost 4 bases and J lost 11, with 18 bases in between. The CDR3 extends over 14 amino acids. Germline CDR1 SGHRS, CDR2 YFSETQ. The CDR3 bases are TGCGCCAGCAGCCCCGCGCAGGGGCGGGATAAACTGTTTTTT. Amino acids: CASSPAQGRDKLFF.

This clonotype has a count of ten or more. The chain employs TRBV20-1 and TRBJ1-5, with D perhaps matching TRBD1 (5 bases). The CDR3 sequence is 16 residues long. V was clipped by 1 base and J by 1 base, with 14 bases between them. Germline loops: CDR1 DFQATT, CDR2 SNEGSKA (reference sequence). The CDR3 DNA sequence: TGCAGTGCTAGAGGGGGCCAACAACTAAGCAATCAGCCCCAGCATTTT. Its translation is CSARGGQQLSNQPQHF.

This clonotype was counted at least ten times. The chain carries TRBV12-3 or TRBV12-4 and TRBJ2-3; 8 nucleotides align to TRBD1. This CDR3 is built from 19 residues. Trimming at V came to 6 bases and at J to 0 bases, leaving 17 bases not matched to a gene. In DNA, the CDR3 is TGTGCCAGCAGCCCTCTGCCCAGGGGGCTATACTTAAGCACAGATACGCAGTATTTT. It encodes CASSPLPRGLYLSTDTQYF.

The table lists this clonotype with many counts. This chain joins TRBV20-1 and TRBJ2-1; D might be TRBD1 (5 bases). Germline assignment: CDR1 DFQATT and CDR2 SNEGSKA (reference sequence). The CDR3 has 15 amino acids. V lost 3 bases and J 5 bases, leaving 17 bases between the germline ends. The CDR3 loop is CSASPSTEAHNEQFF. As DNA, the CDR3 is TGCAGTGCTAGCCCTTCGACAGAAGCCCACAATGAGCAGTTCTTC.

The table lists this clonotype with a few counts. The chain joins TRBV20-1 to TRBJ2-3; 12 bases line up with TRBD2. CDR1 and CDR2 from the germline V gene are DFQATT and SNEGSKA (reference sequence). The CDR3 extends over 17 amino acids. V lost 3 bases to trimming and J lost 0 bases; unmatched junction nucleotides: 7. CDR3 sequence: CSASHPGLAGSTDTQYF. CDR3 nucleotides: TGCAGTGCTAGCCACCCCGGACTAGCGGGGAGCACAGATACGCAGTATTTT.

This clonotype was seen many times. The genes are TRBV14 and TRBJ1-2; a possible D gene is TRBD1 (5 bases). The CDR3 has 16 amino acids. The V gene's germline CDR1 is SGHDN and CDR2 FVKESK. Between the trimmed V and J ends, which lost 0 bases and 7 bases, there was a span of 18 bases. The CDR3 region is CASSQDLSGGGRGYTF. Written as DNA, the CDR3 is TGTGCCAGCAGCCAAGATCTCTCTGGTGGGGGTCGTGGCTACACCTTC.

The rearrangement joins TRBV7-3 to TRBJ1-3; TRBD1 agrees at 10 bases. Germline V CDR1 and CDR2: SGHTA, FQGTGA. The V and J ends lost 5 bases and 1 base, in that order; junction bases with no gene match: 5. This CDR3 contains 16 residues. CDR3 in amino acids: CASSIDRGRSGNTIYF. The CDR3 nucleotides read TGTGCCAGCAGCATCGACAGGGGGCGATCTGGAAACACCATATATTTT.

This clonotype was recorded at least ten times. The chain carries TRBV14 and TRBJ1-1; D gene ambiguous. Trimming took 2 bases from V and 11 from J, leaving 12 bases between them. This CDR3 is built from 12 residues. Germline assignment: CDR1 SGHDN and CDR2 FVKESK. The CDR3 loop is CASSQPTSNAFF. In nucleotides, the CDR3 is TGTGCCAGCAGCCAACCAACAAGTAACGCTTTCTTT.

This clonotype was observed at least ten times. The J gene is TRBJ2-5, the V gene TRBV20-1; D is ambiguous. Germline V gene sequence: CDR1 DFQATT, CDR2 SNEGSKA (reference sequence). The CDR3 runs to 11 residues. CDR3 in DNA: TGCAGCGCTCACCTTCAAGAGACCCAGTACTTC. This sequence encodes CSAHLQETQYF.